This T cell receptor beta chain was identified in a study of control samples from healthy donors and cancer patients. Assay: immunoSEQ multiplex PCR; the TCRdb copy retains only in-frame clones and omits some. The data hold 100,000 to 150,000 clones, with less than 90% observed a single time. The CDR3 loop spans 14 amino acids. V lost 3 bases, J lost 4 bases, and 12 bases lay in between. CDR1 is MGHRA and CDR2 is YSYEKL in the germline V gene. Sequencing used blood. The sequence was obtained from a man between 18 and 35 years old in good health. The chain links TRBV4-1 to TRBJ1-2, with D maybe TRBD1 (6 bases). The DNA of the CDR3 is TGCGCCAGCAGCCAGAGAGGGGGAACCTATGGCTACACCTTC. Protein sequence: CASSQRGGTYGYTF.